The 6 T cell receptor beta chains in this list originate from one sample, sequenced in a study of T cells in tuberculosis (dated by TCRdb to the late 2010s). The method behind the library was the immunoSEQ multiplex PCR assay. The immuneACCESS repertoire file appears here via TCRdb, limited to in-frame rearrangements. These files lack a portion of the clones; in checked studies, under half of the deficit traces to unresolved V genes, and the cause of the others is not known. In this sample the table shows about 30,000 clones, 85% to 95% of which occur a single time. The ten largest clones represent 4.9% of the sample. Sequenced material: PBMCs. The receptors were sampled from a donor between 10 and 35 years old with latent tuberculosis or without tuberculosis infection.

The chain recombines TRBV6-5 with TRBJ2-7, with 7 positions matching TRBD2. Germline loops: CDR1 MNHEY, CDR2 SVGAGI. The ends lost 0 bases at V and 2 bases at J; junction bases unmatched: 4. The CDR3 is 15 amino acids. The CDR3 loop is CASSYSRDYTYEQYF. In DNA form, the CDR3 reads TGTGCCAGCAGTTACTCCCGGGACTATACCTACGAGCAGTACTTC.

The rearrangement joins TRBV21-1 to TRBJ1-6; the DNA was not compared with TRBD1, the D call given in the table. TRBV21-1 is a recognized pseudogene. The CDR3 contains 15 residues. CDR3 DNA: TGTGCCAGCAGCAAACAGGGGGCCTATAATTCACCCCTCCACTTT. Protein product: CASSKQGAYNSPLHF.

The chain couples TRBV28 to TRBJ1-4; D call uncertain. The germline gives CDR1 MDHEN, CDR2 SYDVKM. The CDR3 is 17 amino acids. The V end was cut by 6 bases, the J end by 0 bases, with 17 bases between. The CDR3 bases are TGTGCCAGCAGACCTACCGACACGCTTGCAACTAATGAAAAACTGTTTTTT. It yields the protein CASRPTDTLATNEKLFF.

This clone has just a few counts. The chain couples TRBV7-2 to TRBJ1-1; no definite D call. Deletions cut 4 bases from V and 6 bases from J, with 9 bases between. The CDR3 has 12 amino acids. Germline CDR1 and CDR2: SGHTA and FQGNSA. The CDR3 sequence is CASSYPGAEAFF. Here the CDR3 DNA reads TGTGCCAGCAGCTACCCGGGTGCTGAAGCTTTCTTT.

This chain uses TRBV7-9 with TRBJ2-7, with 8 bases lining up with TRBD2. This CDR3 region has 16 residues. The ends lost 10 bases at V and 0 bases at J; junction bases unmatched: 14. The germline V gene has CDR1 SEHNR and CDR2 FQNEAQ (reference sequence). In DNA form, the CDR3 reads TGTGCCACCATATCCCCCACTAGCGGTCTCTCCTACGAGCAGTACTTC. This encodes CATISPTSGLSYEQYF.

The chain joins TRBV4-1 to TRBJ2-1; 8 bases agree with TRBD1. With V trimmed by 4 bases and J by 7 bases, 6 bases remained unmatched. This CDR3 comprises 14 residues. Germline values: CDR1 MGHRA, CDR2 YSYEKL. The DNA for the CDR3 is TGCGCCAGCAGCCTGGAACAGGGGGTAAATGAGCAGTTCTTC. Encoded protein: CASSLEQGVNEQFF.